The 9 T cell receptor beta chains given below trace back to one sample, sequenced in a study of beta chain features in type 1 diabetes. Expressed TCRB transcripts were sequenced after all isolated RNA was converted to cDNA. Profiling relied on immunoSEQ multiplex PCR, and the TCRdb table lists in-frame clones only, not all of them. The table has under 800,000 clones, roughly a sixth seen once; the top ten hold approximately 0.087%. Sequencing input: naive CD4+ T cells from blood. The source of these receptors is a man between 18 and 29 years old in good health.

The chain joins TRBV18 to TRBJ1-5; 8 bases agree with TRBD1. Germline CDR1 reads KGHSH; CDR2 reads LQKENI. With 2 bases clipped from V and 5 bases from J, the junction kept 8 bases outside the gene matches. The CDR3 is 16 residues long. CDR3 sequence reads: CASSPRQGNGDQPQHF. The CDR3 DNA is TGTGCCAGCTCACCAAGACAGGGGAATGGGGATCAGCCCCAGCATTTT.

The DNA for the CDR3 is TGTGCCAGCAGGCGACTGGGACAGGGAACCGGGGAGCTGTTTTTT. Its translation is CASRRLGQGTGELFF. The V and J genes are TRBV6-5 and TRBJ2-2; 9 bases agree with TRBD1. Trimming took 6 bases from V and 5 from J; bases not matched to a gene: 7. This CDR3 comprises 15 residues. CDR1 is MNHEY, CDR2 SVGAGI, per germline.

This clone was counted between two and nine times. The genes are TRBV7-2 and TRBJ2-3; 7 nucleotides align to TRBD1. Germline CDR1 and CDR2: SGHTA and FQGNSA. Trimming removed 3 bases from V and 0 bases from J; junction bases left unmatched: 12. The CDR3 is 18 residues long. CDR3 in amino acids: CASSLEFDRESSTDTQYF. The CDR3 DNA reads TGTGCCAGCAGCTTGGAGTTCGACAGGGAATCTAGCACAGATACGCAGTATTTT.

The rearrangement uses TRBV27 and TRBJ1-1; D gene uncertain. CDR1 and CDR2 from the germline V gene are MNHEY and SMNVEV (reference sequence). Trimming pared 0 bases from V and 2 bases from J, leaving 7 bases between. The CDR3 runs to 14 residues. CDR3 coding DNA: TGTGCCAGCAGTTTATCTTTCCTAAACACTGAAGCTTTCTTT. It encodes CASSLSFLNTEAFF.

This sequence joins TRBV7-3 and TRBJ1-2; no definite D call. The CDR3 extends over 14 amino acids. Per germline, CDR1 SGHTA and CDR2 FQGTGA. Trimming left V 6 bases short and J 4 bases short, with 15 bases between. CDR3 coding DNA: TGTGCCAGCAGACCTCAAGGAGGCGTCTATGGCTACACCTTC. Translating gives CASRPQGGVYGYTF.

A few counts support this clone. The V call is TRBV4-1, the J call TRBJ2-6; 8 bases are shared with TRBD1. Germline V gives CDR1 MGHRA, CDR2 YSYEKL. This CDR3 comprises 18 residues. The junction had 8 bases not matched to a gene; V was cut back by 3 bases and J by 1 base. The CDR3 sequence: CASSQPGQVRSGANVLTF. The CDR3 nucleotides are TGCGCCAGCAGCCAGCCGGGACAGGTCAGGTCTGGGGCCAACGTCCTGACTTTC.

This clone turned up a few times. V and J are TRBV6-1 and TRBJ2-7; weak D call: TRBD1 (6 bases). Germline CDR1 reads MNHNS; CDR2 reads SASEGT. Trimming shortened V by 8 bases and J by 5 bases, and 22 bases separated the two germline ends. The CDR3 is made up of 15 amino acids. CDR3 sequence (DNA): TGTGCCAGCCTAACAATTACAGGGCCCGGCGACGAGCAGTACTTC. Residues: CASLTITGPGDEQYF.

This chain joins TRBV5-4 and TRBJ2-2, with a tentative D call TRBD1 (7 bases). Germline V CDR1 and CDR2: SGHNT, YYREEE (reference sequence). V lost 4 bases and J lost 5, with 15 bases in between. CDR3 length: 15 amino acids. CDR3 amino acids: CASSIAGQRTGELFF. The CDR3 DNA sequence: TGTGCCAGCAGCATCGCGGGACAGAGGACCGGGGAGCTGTTTTTT.

This clone was picked up a small number of times. The V and J genes are TRBV6-1 and TRBJ1-2; D is unresolved. Looked up from germline, CDR1 is MNHNS and CDR2 is SASEGT. V lost 6 bases and J 8 bases, leaving 19 bases between the germline ends. The CDR3 consists of 14 residues. CDR3 sequence (DNA): TGTGCCAGCAGAACCCTGAGCGAAGCGGGGGGCTACACCTTC. This encodes CASRTLSEAGGYTF.